Below are 32 T cell receptor beta chains sequenced from a single sample in a study of blood T cells in healthy people across ages. Primed by a sample-barcoded 5' primer and a J-beta primer mix, a second PCR proceeded for about 7 to 11 cycles. TCRdb re-called the 5' RACE reads with MiXCR, one entry per CDR3 protein. The data show roughly 680,000 distinct CDR3 sequences, approximately 49% seen once. The sequenced sample consisted of blood. The source is a woman in her sixties or seventies in good health.

Only a few counts were recorded for this clonotype. This rearrangement joins TRBV12-3 or TRBV12-4 to TRBJ1-1; tentatively, D is TRBD1 (5 bases). Trimming took 2 bases from V and 0 from J, leaving 13 bases between them. The CDR3 extends over 16 amino acids. For the CDR3, the DNA is TGTGCCAGCAGTTTATCGGCGGGACGCATGAACACTGAAGCTTTCTTT. As protein: CASSLSAGRMNTEAFF.

The chain is built from TRBV18 and TRBJ1-1, with D uncertain. V shed 2 bases and J shed 1 base, with 11 bases lying between them. The CDR3 loop spans 15 amino acids. CDR1 is KGHSH, CDR2 LQKENI, per germline. DNA for the CDR3: TGTGCCAGCTCACCATGGAACGCAGGGAACACTGAAGCTTTCTTT. Its protein is CASSPWNAGNTEAFF. The full variable domain, in which reference TRBV18 and TRBJ1-1 provide the parts outside the CDR3, is NAGVMQNPRHLVRRRGQEARLRCSPMKGHSHVYWYRQLPEEGLKFMVYLQKENIIDESGMPKERFSAEFPKEGPSILRIQQVVRGDSAAYFCASSPWNAGNTEAFFGQGTRLTVV.

This chain uses TRBV5-1 with TRBJ2-1; D is possibly TRBD2 (6 bases). V lost 0 bases to trimming and J lost 0 bases, with 16 bases between them. CDR1 is SGHRS and CDR2 is YFSETQ in the germline V gene. The CDR3 length is 18 residues. CDR3 in amino acids: CASSLVASSVSSYNEQFF. CDR3 coding DNA: TGCGCCAGCAGCTTGGTGGCGTCTAGCGTTAGCTCCTACAATGAGCAGTTCTTC. The variable domain in full, completed from reference TRBV5-1 and TRBJ2-1, reads KAGVTQTPRYLIKTRGQQVTLSCSPISGHRSVSWYQQTPGQGLQFLFEYFSETQRNKGNFPGRFSGRQFSNSRSEMNVSTLELGDSALYLCASSLVASSVSSYNEQFFGPGTRLTVL.

The rearrangement links TRBV20-1 to TRBJ2-3; 7 bases are shared with TRBD2. Germline lookup yields CDR1 DFQATT and CDR2 SNEGSKA (reference sequence). This CDR3 has 15 amino acids. V lost 3 bases, J lost 1 base, and 7 bases stayed unmatched. CDR3 residues: CSASRAAGGTDTQYF. CDR3 sequence (DNA): TGCAGTGCTAGTAGGGCGGCGGGGGGCACAGATACGCAGTATTTT.

The rearrangement uses TRBV21-1 and TRBJ2-1. TRBV21-1 is an annotated pseudogene. This CDR3 spans 17 amino acids. CDR3 amino acids: CASSKAHGSRIYNEQFF. As DNA, the CDR3 is TGTGCCAGCAGCAAAGCGCACGGCAGCAGGATTTACAATGAGCAGTTCTTC.

The V call is TRBV5-1, the J call TRBJ1-1; 7 bases are a match to TRBD1. CDR1 and CDR2 (germline): SGHRS, YFSETQ. The ends lost 3 bases at V and 3 bases at J; junction bases unmatched: 8. The CDR3 extends over 15 amino acids. The CDR3 here is CASSSYRGDHTEAFF. The CDR3 DNA reads as TGCGCCAGCAGCTCCTACAGGGGAGATCACACTGAAGCTTTCTTT.

The chain joins TRBV12-3 or TRBV12-4 to TRBJ2-4; possibly TRBD1 or TRBD2 for D (5 bases each). The DNA end is more similar to TRBJ2-7, so the J call may be wrong. The CDR3 runs 14 residues. CDR3 nucleotide sequence: TGTGCCAGCAGTCCCTGGGGGAGCCCGTACGAGCAGTACTTC. It yields the protein CASSPWGSPYEQYF.

The rearrangement links TRBV20-1 to TRBJ1-3; perhaps TRBD1 as D (6 bases). The CDR3 sequence is 11 residues long. Germline CDR1 and CDR2: DFQATT and SNEGSKA (reference sequence). V lost 6 bases and J lost 8, with 11 bases in between. In DNA, the CDR3 is TGCAGTGCCCCGAGGGGGGACACCATATATTTT. Translating gives CSAPRGDTIYF.

The chain employs TRBV20-1 and TRBJ2-7; D is ambiguous. The CDR3 is 14 residues long. The V and J ends lost 1 base and 2 bases respectively, with 12 bases between them. Germline lookup yields CDR1 DFQATT and CDR2 SNEGSKA (reference sequence). CDR3 sequence reads: CSARVPGSAYEQYF. The CDR3 nucleotides read TGCAGTGCTAGAGTACCTGGGTCCGCCTACGAGCAGTACTTC.

The chain combines TRBV5-1 with TRBJ2-5; D is possibly TRBD1 or TRBD2 (5 bases each). This CDR3 is built from 15 residues. The germline V and J ends were trimmed by 3 bases and 3 bases, with 15 bases remaining between them. The germline V gene has CDR1 SGHRS and CDR2 YFSETQ. The CDR3 coding sequence is TGCGCCAGCAGCTGGACCGGGACCTCGGAAGAGACCCAGTACTTC. It encodes CASSWTGTSEETQYF. Combining the CDR3 with reference TRBV5-1 and TRBJ2-5 gives the whole variable domain KAGVTQTPRYLIKTRGQQVTLSCSPISGHRSVSWYQQTPGQGLQFLFEYFSETQRNKGNFPGRFSGRQFSNSRSEMNVSTLELGDSALYLCASSWTGTSEETQYFGPGTRLLVL.

This clonotype was counted only a few times. The chain carries TRBV7-9 and TRBJ2-6, with 16 bases lining up with TRBD2. The germline CDR1 and CDR2 sequences are SEHNR and FQNEAQ (reference sequence). The CDR3 spans 18 residues. V was clipped by 6 bases and J by 2 bases; unmatched bases: 4. Written as DNA, the CDR3 is TGTGCCAGCAGTCCCGGGACTAGCGGGAGGGCTGGGGCCAACGTCCTGACTTTC. Amino acid sequence: CASSPGTSGRAGANVLTF.

The genes are TRBV7-6 and TRBJ2-3; 10 bases line up with TRBD2. Germline V CDR1 and CDR2: SGHVS, FNYEAQ. The V segment lost 1 base and the J segment 4 bases; nucleotides outside the gene matches: 8. This CDR3 has 17 residues. The CDR3 region has the DNA TGTGCCAGCAGCTTAGGGGTAGCGGGAGGTTTCGCAGATACGCAGTATTTT. Protein: CASSLGVAGGFADTQYF.

This clonotype turned up a few times. This chain connects TRBV4-3 to TRBJ2-3, with D maybe TRBD1 (6 bases). Deletions cut 3 bases from V and 3 bases from J, with 13 bases between. The CDR3 runs to 15 residues. The germline gives CDR1 LGHNA, CDR2 YSLEER. The CDR3 loop is CASSQDGQRTDTQYF. In nucleotides, the CDR3 is TGCGCCAGCAGCCAGGACGGACAGAGAACAGATACGCAGTATTTT.

This clonotype has more than one count but fewer than ten. The V and J genes are TRBV7-9 and TRBJ1-2; the D is unclear. This CDR3 has 13 residues. The germline V and J ends were trimmed by 5 bases and 8 bases, with 15 bases remaining between them. In germline, CDR1 is SEHNR, CDR2 FQNEAQ (reference sequence). CDR3 bases: TGTGCCAGCAGCCCGGACGCTACGGTGGGCTACACCTTC. This sequence encodes CASSPDATVGYTF.

The V gene is TRBV9, the J gene TRBJ1-2; 7 bases align to TRBD1. The V and J ends lost 1 base and 0 bases, in that order; junction bases with no gene match: 15. CDR3 size: 19 residues. Germline V CDR1 and CDR2: SGDLS, YYNGEE. CDR3 residues: CASSVFRSRPGQSNYGYTF. Written as DNA, the CDR3 is TGTGCCAGCAGCGTATTCCGGAGCCGACCGGGACAGTCTAACTATGGCTACACCTTC.

This chain links TRBV11-2 with TRBJ2-3, with TRBD2 matching over 11 bases. CDR1 SGHAT and CDR2 FQNNGV come from the germline V gene. V trimming: 8 bases; J trimming: 7 bases; junction bases outside the gene matches: 8. This CDR3 region has 14 residues. The CDR3 reads CASQIAGGPNTQYF. CDR3 DNA: TGTGCCAGCCAAATAGCGGGAGGGCCGAATACGCAGTATTTT.

The CDR3 DNA reads TGTGCCAGCGCCTCCTCGATACTAGCAGCCAGACATATAGTCAAAAACATTCAGTACTTC. This translates into CASASSILAARHIVKNIQYF. The genes are TRBV12-3 or TRBV12-4 and TRBJ2-4, with a tentative D call TRBD2 (6 bases). The V gene lost 8 bases and the J gene lost 3 bases, with 32 bases spanning the gap. The CDR3 sequence is 20 residues long.

A word on this clonotype: It may be a read error: a sequence one base away is much more abundant. V gene TRBV4-3 combines with J gene TRBJ2-1; perhaps TRBD2 as D (6 bases). Germline V lookup: CDR1 LGHNA, CDR2 YSLEER. This CDR3 has 17 residues. CDR3 loop: CASSRSGARETYDEQFF. DNA of the CDR3: TGCGCCAGCAGCCGAAGTGGGGCCCGGGAGACCTACGATGAGCAGTTCTTC.

The sample holds a few counts of this clonotype. J is TRBJ1-1 and V is TRBV20-1; TRBD1 matches at 9 bases. The CDR3 has 14 amino acids. V lost 6 bases to trimming and J lost 11 bases; unmatched junction nucleotides: 16. Germline V gene data show CDR1 as DFQATT and CDR2 as SNEGSKA (reference sequence). Here the CDR3 DNA reads TGCAGTGCCAATCCCACAGGGGGCGGTGGTGGGGCTTTCTTT. This codes for CSANPTGGGGGAFF.

The chain links TRBV6-5 to TRBJ2-7; 11 nucleotides agree with TRBD1. Germline V gene data show CDR1 as MNHEY and CDR2 as SVGAGI. The CDR3 consists of 16 residues. The trim removed 5 bases at V and 6 bases at J, leaving 12 bases unmatched. The CDR3 DNA follows: TGTGCCAGCAGTCGATCCAGCCCCGGGACAGGGGGCGAGCAGTACTTC. It encodes CASSRSSPGTGGEQYF.

The rearrangement links TRBV9 to TRBJ2-1; 9 bases align to TRBD2. The trim removed 0 bases at V and 3 bases at J, leaving 1 base unmatched. The germline gives CDR1 SGDLS, CDR2 YYNGEE. The CDR3 extends over 15 amino acids. CDR3 protein: CASSVGGGVYNEQFF. The DNA of the CDR3 is TGTGCCAGCAGCGTAGGCGGGGGGGTCTACAATGAGCAGTTCTTC.

To note about this clonotype: A junction end diverges from the germline sequence, so it may reflect a read error. This chain joins TRBV12-3 or TRBV12-4 and TRBJ2-7, with 7 nucleotides matching TRBD2. CDR3 length: 15 residues. Here the CDR3 DNA reads TGTACCAGCAGTTTAGGGCTAGCGGAAGGCGATGAGCAGTACTTC. Translated, it gives CTSSLGLAEGDEQYF.

V is TRBV20-1 and J is TRBJ2-3; 8 positions match TRBD2. The junction had 9 bases not matched to a gene; V was cut back by 5 bases and J by 2 bases. The V gene's germline CDR1 is DFQATT and CDR2 SNEGSKA (reference sequence). This CDR3 has 15 amino acids. The CDR3 region is CSAPALAEPTDTQYF. The CDR3 region has the DNA TGCAGTGCTCCTGCACTAGCGGAGCCCACAGATACGCAGTATTTT.

The gene calls are TRBV6-2 or TRBV6-3 and TRBJ2-7, with D hard to call. V lost 3 bases, J lost 0 bases, and 9 bases lay in between. Germline V gene data show CDR1 as MNHEY and CDR2 as SVGEGT. This CDR3 is built from 14 residues. CDR3 residues: CASSYGSISYEQYF. The CDR3 bases are TGTGCCAGCAGTTATGGTAGCATCTCCTACGAGCAGTACTTC.

The chain has TRBV2 and TRBJ1-2, with 9 nucleotides matching TRBD1. Germline values: CDR1 SNHLY, CDR2 FYNNEI. The CDR3 has 12 amino acids. J was trimmed by 12 bases and V by 6 bases; bases with no gene match: 8. The CDR3 spells CASSLTGGGNTF. CDR3 DNA: TGTGCCAGCAGCTTAACAGGGGGCGGCAACACCTTC.

This clonotype came up a few times. The chain recombines TRBV5-1 with TRBJ2-1; 8 nucleotides agree with TRBD2. V shed 1 base, J shed 7 bases, and the junction held 4 bases outside the gene matches. The CDR3 has 14 amino acids. The V gene's germline CDR1 is SGHRS and CDR2 YFSETQ. The CDR3, as DNA: TGCGCCAGCAGCTTGAGCGGGAGTCTTAATGAGCAGTTCTTC. This gives the protein CASSLSGSLNEQFF. Drawing the rest from reference TRBV5-1 and TRBJ2-1, the complete variable domain is KAGVTQTPRYLIKTRGQQVTLSCSPISGHRSVSWYQQTPGQGLQFLFEYFSETQRNKGNFPGRFSGRQFSNSRSEMNVSTLELGDSALYLCASSLSGSLNEQFFGPGTRLTVL.

This clonotype was seen only once. The genes are TRBV5-1 and TRBJ2-6, with 12 bases fitting TRBD2. The CDR3 loop spans 20 amino acids. From germline, CDR1 is SGHRS and CDR2 YFSETQ. Trimming at V came to 4 bases and at J to 4 bases, leaving 15 bases not matched to a gene. The CDR3 DNA reads as TGCGCCAGCAGCCAACTTACCGGACTAGCGGGGTCCCCGGGGGCCAACGTCCTGACTTTC. The encoded protein is CASSQLTGLAGSPGANVLTF.

For the CDR3, the DNA is TGCAGCGCCGTGAGCGGGAGTTGGGGCAATGAGCAGTTCTTC. This codes for CSAVSGSWGNEQFF. J is TRBJ2-1 and V is TRBV29-1; 8 nucleotides agree with TRBD2. CDR3 size: 14 residues. V dropped 7 bases and J dropped 6; count of bases not matched to a gene: 11. Germline V gives CDR1 SQVTM, CDR2 ANQGSEA.

The chain carries TRBV6-5 and TRBJ1-2; D gene uncertain. CDR1 is MNHEY and CDR2 is SVGAGI in the germline V gene. Between the trimmed V and J ends, which lost 0 bases and 4 bases, there was a span of 6 bases. The CDR3 is 13 residues long. The DNA for the CDR3 is TGTGCCAGCAGTTACTCGAATAGCTATGGCTACACCTTC. Amino acid sequence: CASSYSNSYGYTF.

The chain has TRBV29-1 and TRBJ1-2; 8 bases line up with TRBD1. The CDR3 has 14 residues. Germline loops: CDR1 SQVTM, CDR2 ANQGSEA. Unmatched junction bases numbered 13, after V lost 6 bases and J lost 7 bases. CDR3 in amino acids: CSVQGQGSVRGYTF. Here the CDR3 DNA reads TGCAGCGTCCAAGGACAGGGATCGGTACGTGGCTACACCTTC.

The gene calls are TRBV20-1 and TRBJ2-7, with D unresolved. This CDR3 spans 12 amino acids. Germline V gene sequence: CDR1 DFQATT, CDR2 SNEGSKA (reference sequence). The V gene lost 3 bases and the J gene lost 2 bases, with 8 bases spanning the gap. The CDR3 region has the DNA TGCAGTGCTAGGGGCAATCCCTACGAGCAGTACTTC. Its protein is CSARGNPYEQYF.

The chain combines TRBV5-1 with TRBJ2-4; the D is unclear. The DNA end is more similar to TRBJ2-7, so the J call may be wrong. Germline assignment: CDR1 SGHRS and CDR2 YFSETQ. This CDR3 comprises 16 residues. Here the CDR3 DNA reads TGCGCCAGCAGCTCCAGCCAGACCCTGGGGAAGGACGAGCAGTACTTC. Translating gives CASSSSQTLGKDEQYF.